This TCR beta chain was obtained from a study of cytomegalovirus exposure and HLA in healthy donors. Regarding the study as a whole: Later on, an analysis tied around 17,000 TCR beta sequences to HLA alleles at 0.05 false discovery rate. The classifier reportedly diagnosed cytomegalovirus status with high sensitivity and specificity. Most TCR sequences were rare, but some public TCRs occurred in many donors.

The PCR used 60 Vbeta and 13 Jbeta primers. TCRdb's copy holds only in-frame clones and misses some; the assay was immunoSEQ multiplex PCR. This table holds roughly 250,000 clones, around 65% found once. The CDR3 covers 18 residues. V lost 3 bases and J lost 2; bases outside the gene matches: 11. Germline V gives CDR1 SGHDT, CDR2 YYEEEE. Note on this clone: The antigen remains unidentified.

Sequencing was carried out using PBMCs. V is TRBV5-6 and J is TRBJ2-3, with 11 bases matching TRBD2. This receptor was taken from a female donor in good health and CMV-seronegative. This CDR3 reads CASSSILAGGRATDTQYF. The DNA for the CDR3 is TGTGCCAGCAGCTCTATATTAGCGGGAGGGAGAGCCACAGATACGCAGTATTTT.